This T cell receptor (beta chain) was sequenced during a study of T-cell memory formation after mild COVID-19. As regards this clonotype: The junction does not match germline at one end; this may be a read error.

Looked up from germline, CDR1 is SGHAT and CDR2 is FQNNGV. The CDR3 has 13 amino acids. Using constant-segment primers, 5'RACE produced TCR alpha and TCR beta cDNA libraries carrying sample barcodes and UMIs. TCRdb called the 5' RACE reads again in MiXCR, with one record for every CDR3 protein. Of over 300,000 distinct CDR3 sequences listed, about 20% are singletons. Sequencing was done on a sample of PBMCs or a T cell subset sorted from them (not recorded which). The clonotype was recovered from a man aged 18 to 35 who had mild COVID-19 (a few samples of this study predate the infection). Cell type and time point are not known. The V gene is TRBV11-2, the J gene TRBJ2-5, with D possibly matching TRBD2 (6 bases). The CDR3 DNA reads TGTGCCAGCAGCGCGGGGCTTCAAGAGACACAGTACTTC. Translating gives CASSAGLQETQYF.